The 19 T cell receptor beta chains below were found in one sample sequenced in a study of cytomegalovirus exposure and HLA in healthy donors. In the PCR, 60 Vbeta and 13 Jbeta primers were used. Profiled with immunoSEQ multiplex PCR; TCRdb holds only in-frame clones, not every one. The profile shows 120,000 or so clones, around 80% of them singletons. The sample was PBMCs. All receptors come from a man younger than 45 in good health and CMV-seropositive.

This clone came up a few times. This chain uses TRBV19 with TRBJ1-2, with a tentative D call TRBD1 (6 bases). This CDR3 is 14 amino acids long. V was trimmed by 9 bases and J by 4 bases, leaving 18 bases between them. CDR1 is LNHDA, CDR2 SQIVND, per germline (reference sequence). The CDR3 spells CASIKPGGRYGYTF. DNA of the CDR3: TGTGCCAGCATCAAACCGGGGGGCCGCTATGGCTACACCTTC.

About this clone: An end of the junction differs from the germline gene, which may be a read error. The rearrangement uses TRBV7-2 and TRBJ1-1; D is possibly TRBD1 (6 bases). Germline CDR1 is SGHTA and CDR2 is FQGNSA. The CDR3 is made up of 13 amino acids. For the CDR3, the DNA is TGTTCCAGCAGCTTTACAGGACAGTTTGAAGCTTTCTTT. This codes for CSSSFTGQFEAFF. Supplemented by reference TRBV7-2 and TRBJ1-1, the full variable domain reads GAGVSQSPSNKVTEKGKDVELRCDPISGHTALYWYRQSLGQGLEFLIYFQGNSAPDKSGLPSDRFSAERTGGSVSTLTIQRTQQEDSAVYLCSSSFTGQFEAFFGQGTRLTVV.

This rearrangement joins TRBV18 to TRBJ2-7; D is ambiguous. The germline V gene encodes CDR1 KGHSH and CDR2 LQKENI. The CDR3 has 13 amino acids. V lost 0 bases and J 6 bases, leaving 9 bases between the germline ends. The CDR3 here is CASSPPARSEQYF. Here the CDR3 DNA reads TGTGCCAGCTCACCACCGGCCCGAAGCGAGCAGTACTTC.

This chain joins TRBV27 and TRBJ2-3; 7 bases agree with TRBD2. The CDR3 runs to 15 residues. Per the germline V gene, CDR1 is MNHEY and CDR2 is SMNVEV (reference sequence). J gave up 2 bases and V 6 bases, and 8 bases lay outside the gene matches. The CDR3 DNA reads TGTGCCAGCAGCATGGGAGGGAGGGCCACAGATACGCAGTATTTT. It encodes CASSMGGRATDTQYF.

The sample holds a few counts of this clone. The V and J genes are TRBV6-5 and TRBJ2-7; 11 bases fit TRBD1. CDR1 MNHEY and CDR2 SVGAGI come from the germline V gene. V lost 4 bases to trimming and J lost 3 bases; unmatched junction nucleotides: 2. The CDR3 is 14 amino acids. The CDR3 spells CASSLGQGGYEQYF. Written as DNA, the CDR3 is TGTGCCAGCAGTTTGGGACAGGGGGGCTACGAGCAGTACTTC.

The V call is TRBV6-5, the J call TRBJ2-5, with 10 bases identical to TRBD1. The junction had 5 bases not matched to a gene; V was cut back by 6 bases and J by 4 bases. The CDR3 sequence is 14 residues long. Per germline, CDR1 MNHEY and CDR2 SVGAGI. The CDR3: CASRRQGAGETQYF. CDR3 in DNA: TGTGCCAGCAGACGACAGGGGGCTGGAGAGACCCAGTACTTC.

This chain joins TRBV19 and TRBJ2-1; 11 positions match TRBD2. Germline V gene lookup returns CDR1 LNHDA and CDR2 SQIVND (reference sequence). Germline trimming cut 3 bases from V and 3 bases from J; bases unmatched to any gene: 7. This CDR3 contains 17 residues. The CDR3 DNA reads TGTGCCAGTAGTATTACCCTGACTAGCGGGGTCTACAATGAGCAGTTCTTC. Translation gives CASSITLTSGVYNEQFF.

This clone turned up a few times. This chain joins TRBV10-3 and TRBJ1-2; D is perhaps TRBD1 (5 bases). The CDR3 spans 13 residues. Looked up from germline, CDR1 is ENHRY and CDR2 is SYGVKD. V was pared by 0 bases and J by 8 bases, with 10 bases between. The CDR3 DNA sequence: TGTGCCATCAGTGAGTCGGGGGGTGAAGGCTACACCTTC. Translated, it gives CAISESGGEGYTF.

The chain joins TRBV5-4 to TRBJ1-1; 7 bases align to TRBD1. The CDR3 length is 14 residues. The V gene's germline CDR1 is SGHNT and CDR2 YYREEE (reference sequence). Trimming removed 4 bases from V and 2 bases from J; junction bases left unmatched: 5. Written as DNA, the CDR3 is TGTGCCAGCAGCGGAACAGGGGTCAACACTGAAGCTTTCTTT. It yields the protein CASSGTGVNTEAFF.

The chain is built from TRBV27 and TRBJ2-1; 7 bases are a match to TRBD1. The J segment lost 7 bases and the V segment lost 7 bases, leaving 7 bases of the junction unmatched. The CDR3 extends over 13 amino acids. Germline CDR1 is MNHEY and CDR2 is SMNVEV (reference sequence). In DNA form, the CDR3 reads TGTGCCAGCACCCACGGGACAGCTAATGAGCAGTTCTTC. Translated: CASTHGTANEQFF.

V and J are TRBV7-6 and TRBJ1-1; tentative D call: TRBD1 (5 bases). CDR3 size: 14 residues. The germline CDR1 and CDR2 sequences are SGHVS and FNYEAQ. The V and J ends lost 1 base and 5 bases respectively, with 11 bases between them. The CDR3 here is CASSLGGGWTEAFF. Here the CDR3 DNA reads TGTGCCAGCAGCTTAGGTGGGGGGTGGACTGAAGCTTTCTTT. Full variable domain (outside the CDR3, taken from reference TRBV7-6 and TRBJ1-1): GAGVSQSPRYKVTKRGQDVALRCDPISGHVSLYWYRQALGQGPEFLTYFNYEAQQDKSGLPNDRFSAERPEGSISTLTIQRTEQRDSAMYRCASSLGGGWTEAFFGQGTRLTVV.

The rearrangement uses TRBV4-3 and TRBJ2-1; D is unclear. CDR1 and CDR2 from the germline V gene are LGHNA and YSLEER. V was pared by 1 base and J by 7 bases, with 8 bases between. This CDR3 is built from 13 residues. CDR3 DNA: TGCGCCAGCAGCCAAGTAGCCAGAAATGAGCAGTTCTTC. Its translation: CASSQVARNEQFF.

This sequence joins TRBV7-3 and TRBJ2-4; D is ambiguous. V was cut by 2 bases and J by 9 bases, with 14 bases left in between. The CDR3 consists of 14 residues. CDR1 SGHTA and CDR2 FQGTGA come from the germline V gene. DNA of the CDR3: TGTGCCAGCAGCTTATCTCCACCCTCAGGCATTCAGTACTTC. It specifies CASSLSPPSGIQYF.

The V and J genes are TRBV6-5 and TRBJ1-1, with D perhaps matching TRBD1 (6 bases). V lost 5 bases and J 6 bases, leaving 10 bases between the germline ends. CDR3 size: 12 residues. The germline gives CDR1 MNHEY, CDR2 SVGAGI. For the CDR3, the DNA is TGTGCCAGCAGTACACAGGGCGCTGAAGCTTTCTTT. It specifies CASSTQGAEAFF.

This chain joins TRBV28 and TRBJ1-2, with TRBD1 matching over 8 bases. Germline V CDR1 and CDR2: MDHEN, SYDVKM. Germline trimming cut 6 bases from V and 7 bases from J; bases unmatched to any gene: 10. The length of the CDR3 is 14 residues. The CDR3 loop reads CASSNRGVGSGYTF. Written as DNA, the CDR3 is TGTGCCAGCAGCAACAGGGGGGTCGGGAGTGGCTACACCTTC.

This chain connects TRBV2 to TRBJ1-1; TRBD1 might be the D (5 bases). Trimming removed 6 bases at V and 5 bases at J, with 16 bases between. The CDR3 is 14 residues long. The V gene's germline CDR1 is SNHLY and CDR2 FYNNEI. CDR3 sequence reads: CASRGWGGRTEAFF. CDR3 DNA: TGTGCCAGCAGGGGCTGGGGGGGTAGGACTGAAGCTTTCTTT.

The genes are TRBV6-6 and TRBJ1-2; tentative D call: TRBD1 (6 bases). Trimming cost V 0 bases and J 4 bases, with 12 bases left between them. Germline loops: CDR1 MNHNY, CDR2 SVGAGI (reference sequence). The CDR3 loop spans 15 amino acids. The CDR3 reads CASSYSGQPGYGYTF. The CDR3 DNA is TGTGCCAGCAGTTACTCAGGACAGCCCGGCTATGGCTACACCTTC.

This clone occurred once. V usage is TRBV6-1 and J usage is TRBJ2-1; 7 nucleotides line up with TRBD2. Germline V gives CDR1 MNHNS, CDR2 SASEGT. Trimming cost V 7 bases and J 3 bases; bases outside gene matches: 3. The length of the CDR3 is 13 residues. CDR3: CASNGRYYNEQFF. CDR3 coding DNA: TGTGCCAGCAACGGGAGGTACTACAATGAGCAGTTCTTC.

This sequence joins TRBV6-1 and TRBJ1-2; TRBD1 matches 8 bases. This CDR3 region has 15 residues. V trimming: 2 bases; J trimming: 4 bases; junction bases outside the gene matches: 6. In germline, CDR1 is MNHNS, CDR2 SASEGT. In DNA form, the CDR3 reads TGTGCCAGCAGTGAATTCCCAGGGGGCGTCTATGGCTACACCTTC. This codes for CASSEFPGGVYGYTF.